A single T cell receptor (beta chain) is shown here with its context. This clone has only a few counts. What this receptor recognizes is not known. No qualities accompany the bases; no much larger clone lies one base away. Other DNA sequences within the sample encode an identical CDR3. The data stem from a study of blood T cell repertoires in COVID-19 (TCRdb year 2020). Notes on the research overall: Collaborator samples came from the United States, Italy and Spain and covered acute and convalescent phases of COVID-19. The dataset comprised deeply sampled blood TCRbeta repertoires from subjects exposed to, actively infected with, or recovered from COVID-19. The sample metadata nearly always contained a de-identified subject ID, COVID-19 status, age in years and sex. The prospective study material was composed of cDNA or gDNA derived from T cells, B-cell-depleted T cells, or PBMCs. Samples came from the ongoing ImmuneRACE study (first 160 participants) plus 1,254 subjects from 6 global collaborators. Where HLA class I and class II types were available, the types were taken from metadata supplied by the sample provider, not from assay-based typing. The repertoires were made available in a free public database intended to serve as a resource for research on the immune response to SARS-CoV-2. Here is what the overall study found, with its caveats: Clinical and demographic metadata were provided uncurated, with the amount varying by source and participant.

TCRbeta CDR3 regions were amplified from genomic DNA by means of the immunoSEQ Assay, a bias-controlled multiplex PCR. Turning to the authors' computational methods: The number of nucleated cells in each sample was estimated from the amplification of reference gene primers within the assay. To quantify the absolute abundance of each unique TCRbeta CDR3 rearrangement, sequence reads were collapsed and filtered. Productive Simpson clonality was computed per sample as the square root of Simpson's diversity index over productive rearrangements. The source is immuneACCESS, and TCRdb retained only in-frame sequences with V and J called. Part of the clones is not carried over; for the studies checked, unresolved V genes explain less than half of this, and the remainder is unexplained. That table supplies the V and J calls and clone size; D and trimming were determined from the DNA. This sample has 240,000 or so clones in its table, and more than 70% of those were observed once. The ten top clones hold approximately 13% of the sample.

Whole blood was collected in K2EDTA tubes by collaborating institutions according to the institutions' own protocols. For TCRbeta analysis, collaborators shipped samples in one of three forms: frozen whole blood, isolated PBMCs, or DNA extracted from either of those sample types. The receptor was isolated from a man older than 75 with acute or convalescent COVID-19. Sequenced input: peripheral blood.

This receptor has the CDR3 CAISESGGNQPQHF. The nucleotide sequence is given as TGTGCCATCAGTGAGTCGGGGGGGAATCAGCCCCAGCATTTT. The sequence links TRBV10-3 to TRBJ1-5; the D gene is possibly TRBD1, with 5 bases matching. In the germline V gene, CDR1 corresponds to ENHRY and CDR2 to SYGVKD. From the cysteine up to the phenylalanine, the CDR3 has a length of 14 residues. Only the CDR3 part of the read is kept: 42 bases, read in frame from the first base. V is shortened by 0 bases, J by 4 bases, and the region joining them spans 7 bases.